This T cell receptor beta chain was retrieved from a study of identical twins. Comments on this clonotype: Its target is not known.

Points from the study as a whole: The abundant beta clonotypes from cord blood had fewer insertions, and memory repertoires had none of this.

TCRdb itself ran the 5' RACE reads through MiXCR, one entry per CDR3 protein. Of some 690,000 distinct CDR3 sequences in the sample, 21% were seen once. The germline gives CDR1 DFQATT, CDR2 SNEGSKA (reference sequence). This CDR3 has 15 amino acids. V was trimmed by 3 bases and J by 2 bases, leaving 17 bases between them. These same data were also listed under a study on T cells expressing NK-cell markers.

The material sequenced was PBMCs. This rearrangement joins TRBV20-1 to TRBJ2-7, with a tentative D call TRBD1 (6 bases). The receptor was derived from a woman aged 18-29 years in good health. The CDR3 DNA sequence: TGCAGTGCTAGTCCACCGGGACACGGGACCTACGAGCAGTACTTC. Translation: CSASPPGHGTYEQYF.